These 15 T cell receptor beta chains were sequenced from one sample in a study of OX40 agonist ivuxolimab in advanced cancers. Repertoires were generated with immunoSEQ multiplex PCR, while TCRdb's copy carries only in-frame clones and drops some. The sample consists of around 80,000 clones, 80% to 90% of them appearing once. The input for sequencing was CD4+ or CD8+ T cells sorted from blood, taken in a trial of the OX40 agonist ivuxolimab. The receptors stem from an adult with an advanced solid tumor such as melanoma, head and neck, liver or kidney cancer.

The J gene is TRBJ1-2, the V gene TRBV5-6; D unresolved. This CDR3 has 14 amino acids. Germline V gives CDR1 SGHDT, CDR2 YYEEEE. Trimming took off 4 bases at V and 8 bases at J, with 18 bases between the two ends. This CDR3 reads CASSTDLGADGYTF. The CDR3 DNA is TGTGCCAGCAGCACTGATTTGGGAGCGGACGGCTACACCTTC.

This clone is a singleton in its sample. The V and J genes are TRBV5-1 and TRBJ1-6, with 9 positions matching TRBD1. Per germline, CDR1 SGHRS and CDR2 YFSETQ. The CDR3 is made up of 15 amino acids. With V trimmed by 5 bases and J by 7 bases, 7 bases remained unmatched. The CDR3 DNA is TGCGCCAGCAGACCCCCGGGACAGGGAAATTCACCCCTCCACTTT. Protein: CASRPPGQGNSPLHF.

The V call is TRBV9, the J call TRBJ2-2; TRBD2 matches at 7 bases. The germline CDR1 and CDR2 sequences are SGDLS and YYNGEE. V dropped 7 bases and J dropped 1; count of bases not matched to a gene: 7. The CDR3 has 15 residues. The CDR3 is CASGRLAQNTGELFF. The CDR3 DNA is TGTGCCAGCGGCCGACTAGCCCAGAACACCGGGGAGCTGTTTTTT. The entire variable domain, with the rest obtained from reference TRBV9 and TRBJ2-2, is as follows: DSGVTQTPKHLITATGQRVTLRCSPRSGDLSVYWYQQSLDQGLQFLIQYYNGEERAKGNILERFSAQQFPDLHSELNLSSLELGDSALYFCASGRLAQNTGELFFGEGSRLTVL.

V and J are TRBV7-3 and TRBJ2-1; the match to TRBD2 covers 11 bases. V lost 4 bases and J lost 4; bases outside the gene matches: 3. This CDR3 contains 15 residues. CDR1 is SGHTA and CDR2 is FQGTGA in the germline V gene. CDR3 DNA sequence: TGTGCCAGCAGCTCTCGACTAGCGGGGTACAATGAGCAGTTCTTC. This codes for CASSSRLAGYNEQFF.

The CDR3 protein is CASSLDGGGSTDTQYF. The CDR3 DNA reads as TGCGCCAGCAGCTTGGATGGGGGCGGTAGCACAGATACGCAGTATTTT. The genes are TRBV5-1 and TRBJ2-3; D may be TRBD1 (6 bases). V was pared by 0 bases and J by 0 bases, with 11 bases between. The CDR3 spans 16 residues. CDR1 is SGHRS and CDR2 is YFSETQ in the germline V gene.

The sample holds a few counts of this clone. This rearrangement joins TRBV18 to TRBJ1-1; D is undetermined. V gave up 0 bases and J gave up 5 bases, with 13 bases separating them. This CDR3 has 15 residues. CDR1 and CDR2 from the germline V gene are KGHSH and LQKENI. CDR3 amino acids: CASSPPGGPGTEAFF. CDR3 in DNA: TGTGCCAGCTCACCACCTGGTGGGCCGGGGACTGAAGCTTTCTTT.

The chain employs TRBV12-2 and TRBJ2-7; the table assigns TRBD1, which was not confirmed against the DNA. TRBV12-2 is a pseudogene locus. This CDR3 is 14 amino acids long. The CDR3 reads CASRFLTGINEQYV. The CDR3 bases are TGTGCAAGTCGCTTTTTAACAGGGATTAACGAGCAGTACGTC.

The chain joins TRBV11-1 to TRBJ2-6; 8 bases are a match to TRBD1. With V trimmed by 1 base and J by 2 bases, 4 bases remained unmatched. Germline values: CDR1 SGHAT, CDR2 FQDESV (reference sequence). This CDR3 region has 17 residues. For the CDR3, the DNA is TGTGCCAGCAGCTTAGTGGGACAGGCGGCTGGGGCCAACGTCCTGACTTTC. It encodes CASSLVGQAAGANVLTF.

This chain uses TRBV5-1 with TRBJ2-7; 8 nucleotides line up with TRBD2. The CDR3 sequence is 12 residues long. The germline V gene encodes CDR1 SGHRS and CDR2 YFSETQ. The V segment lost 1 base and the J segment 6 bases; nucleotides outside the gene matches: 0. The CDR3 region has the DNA TGCGCCAGCAGCTTGAGCGGGGGCGAGCAGTACGTC. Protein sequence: CASSLSGGEQYV.

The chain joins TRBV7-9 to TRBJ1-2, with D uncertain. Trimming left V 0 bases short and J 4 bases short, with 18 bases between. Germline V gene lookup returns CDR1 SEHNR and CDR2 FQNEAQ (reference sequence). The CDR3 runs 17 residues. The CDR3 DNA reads TGTGCCAGCAGCTTAGCGCTGAACTCTCTAGGCACCTATGGCTACACCTTC. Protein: CASSLALNSLGTYGYTF.

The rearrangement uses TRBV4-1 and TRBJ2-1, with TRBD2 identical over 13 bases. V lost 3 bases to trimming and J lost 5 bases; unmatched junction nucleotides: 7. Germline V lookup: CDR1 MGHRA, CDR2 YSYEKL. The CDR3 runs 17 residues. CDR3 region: CASSQVIGLAGDNEQFF. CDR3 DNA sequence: TGCGCCAGCAGCCAGGTCATAGGACTAGCGGGAGACAATGAGCAGTTCTTC.

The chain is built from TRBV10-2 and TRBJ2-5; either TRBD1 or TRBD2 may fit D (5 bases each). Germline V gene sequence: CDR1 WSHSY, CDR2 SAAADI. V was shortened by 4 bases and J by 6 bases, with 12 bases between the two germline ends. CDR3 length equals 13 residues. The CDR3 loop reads CASSGGTTKTQYF. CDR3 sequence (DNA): TGCGCCAGCAGTGGGGGGACCACAAAGACCCAGTACTTC.

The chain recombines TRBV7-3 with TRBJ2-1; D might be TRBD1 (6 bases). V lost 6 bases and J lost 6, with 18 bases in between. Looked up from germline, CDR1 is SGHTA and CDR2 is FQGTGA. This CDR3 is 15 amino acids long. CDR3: CASSSRTGKLNEQFF. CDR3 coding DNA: TGTGCCAGCAGTTCCCGAACAGGGAAACTCAATGAGCAGTTCTTC.

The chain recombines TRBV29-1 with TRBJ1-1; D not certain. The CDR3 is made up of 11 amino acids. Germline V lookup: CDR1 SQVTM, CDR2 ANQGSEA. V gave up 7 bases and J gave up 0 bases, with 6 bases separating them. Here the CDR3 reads CSGDMNTEAFF. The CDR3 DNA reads TGCAGCGGGGATATGAACACTGAAGCTTTCTTT.

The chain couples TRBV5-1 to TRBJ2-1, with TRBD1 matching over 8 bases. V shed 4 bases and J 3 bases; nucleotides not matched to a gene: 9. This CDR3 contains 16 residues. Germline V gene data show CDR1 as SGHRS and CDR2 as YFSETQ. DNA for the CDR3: TGCGCCAGCAGCCAAAATGGACAGGGACACTACAATGAGCAGTTCTTC. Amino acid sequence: CASSQNGQGHYNEQFF.